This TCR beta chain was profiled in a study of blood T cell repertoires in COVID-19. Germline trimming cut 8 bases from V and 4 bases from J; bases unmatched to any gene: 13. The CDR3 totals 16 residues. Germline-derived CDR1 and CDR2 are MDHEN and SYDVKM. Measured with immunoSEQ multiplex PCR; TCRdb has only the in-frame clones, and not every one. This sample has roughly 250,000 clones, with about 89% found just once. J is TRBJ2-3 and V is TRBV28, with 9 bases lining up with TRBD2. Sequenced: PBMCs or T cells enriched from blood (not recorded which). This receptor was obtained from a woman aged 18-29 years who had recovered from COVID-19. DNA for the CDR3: TGTGCCAGCCGTACTAAGCGGGGGGCACGCCCAGATACGCAGTATTTT. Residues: CASRTKRGARPDTQYF.